These 5 T cell receptor beta chains share one sample of origin, sequenced in a study of T cell clones after liver transplantation (dated by TCRdb to about 2019). The library was produced with the immunoSEQ multiplex PCR assay. Imported from immuneACCESS, the table was reduced by TCRdb to in-frame sequences with V and J called. These copies leave out some clones; in studies compared against another copy, an unresolved V gene accounts for under half, and the cause of the remainder is not known. The sample has some 110,000 clones on record, 90% of them singletons. The ten largest clones take up 0.83% of the sample. The specimen comprised CD4+ T cells from blood, sampled 12 months after liver transplant. Receptors originate from a human patient who received a liver transplant. After a transplant, the graft donor may have provided part of the T cells.

The chain couples TRBV2 to TRBJ2-7; 10 bases map to TRBD1. Germline CDR1 is SNHLY and CDR2 is FYNNEI. V shed 5 bases, J shed 7 bases, and the junction held 8 bases outside the gene matches. There are 14 residues in the CDR3. The CDR3 DNA reads as TGTGCCAGCAGTTGGGACAGGGGTTCACGGGAGCAGTACTTC. It is translated as CASSWDRGSREQYF.

The CDR3 nucleotides are TGTGCCAGCAGCTTGGGTGGGGATTCGCTCTCTGGAAACACCATATATTTT. Protein product: CASSLGGDSLSGNTIYF. This chain links TRBV5-4 with TRBJ1-3; D not resolved. The V and J ends lost 0 bases and 0 bases respectively, with 13 bases between them. Germline CDR1 and CDR2: SGHNT and YYREEE (reference sequence). The CDR3 runs to 17 residues.

This clone was seen a single time. The chain has TRBV5-4 and TRBJ1-4; maybe TRBD1 (6 bases). The ends were cut back, 4 bases at V and 7 bases at J, with 17 bases in the middle. The V gene's germline CDR1 is SGHNT and CDR2 YYREEE (reference sequence). The CDR3 loop spans 15 amino acids. The CDR3 sequence is CASSASGVAGEKLFF. CDR3 nucleotide sequence: TGTGCCAGCAGCGCATCAGGGGTTGCAGGTGAAAAACTGTTTTTT.

V usage is TRBV5-1 and J usage is TRBJ2-1; D assignment may be TRBD1 or TRBD2 (5 bases each). The CDR3 extends over 14 amino acids. In germline, CDR1 is SGHRS, CDR2 YFSETQ. V was cut by 2 bases and J by 10 bases, with 16 bases left in between. The DNA for the CDR3 is TGCGCCAGCAGCTTCAACACGGGCGAGGGGGAGCAGTTCTTC. It codes for CASSFNTGEGEQFF. Supplemented by reference TRBV5-1 and TRBJ2-1, the full variable domain reads KAGVTQTPRYLIKTRGQQVTLSCSPISGHRSVSWYQQTPGQGLQFLFEYFSETQRNKGNFPGRFSGRQFSNSRSEMNVSTLELGDSALYLCASSFNTGEGEQFFGPGTRLTVL.

The chain employs TRBV9 and TRBJ2-3; 9 bases are a match to TRBD1. The CDR3 length is 15 residues. After removal of 3 bases from V and 4 bases from J, the junction contained 6 bases not matched to a gene. CDR1 is SGDLS, CDR2 YYNGEE, per germline. CDR3 region: CASSGRQGGADTQYF. For the CDR3, the DNA is TGTGCCAGCAGCGGAAGACAGGGGGGAGCAGATACGCAGTATTTT.